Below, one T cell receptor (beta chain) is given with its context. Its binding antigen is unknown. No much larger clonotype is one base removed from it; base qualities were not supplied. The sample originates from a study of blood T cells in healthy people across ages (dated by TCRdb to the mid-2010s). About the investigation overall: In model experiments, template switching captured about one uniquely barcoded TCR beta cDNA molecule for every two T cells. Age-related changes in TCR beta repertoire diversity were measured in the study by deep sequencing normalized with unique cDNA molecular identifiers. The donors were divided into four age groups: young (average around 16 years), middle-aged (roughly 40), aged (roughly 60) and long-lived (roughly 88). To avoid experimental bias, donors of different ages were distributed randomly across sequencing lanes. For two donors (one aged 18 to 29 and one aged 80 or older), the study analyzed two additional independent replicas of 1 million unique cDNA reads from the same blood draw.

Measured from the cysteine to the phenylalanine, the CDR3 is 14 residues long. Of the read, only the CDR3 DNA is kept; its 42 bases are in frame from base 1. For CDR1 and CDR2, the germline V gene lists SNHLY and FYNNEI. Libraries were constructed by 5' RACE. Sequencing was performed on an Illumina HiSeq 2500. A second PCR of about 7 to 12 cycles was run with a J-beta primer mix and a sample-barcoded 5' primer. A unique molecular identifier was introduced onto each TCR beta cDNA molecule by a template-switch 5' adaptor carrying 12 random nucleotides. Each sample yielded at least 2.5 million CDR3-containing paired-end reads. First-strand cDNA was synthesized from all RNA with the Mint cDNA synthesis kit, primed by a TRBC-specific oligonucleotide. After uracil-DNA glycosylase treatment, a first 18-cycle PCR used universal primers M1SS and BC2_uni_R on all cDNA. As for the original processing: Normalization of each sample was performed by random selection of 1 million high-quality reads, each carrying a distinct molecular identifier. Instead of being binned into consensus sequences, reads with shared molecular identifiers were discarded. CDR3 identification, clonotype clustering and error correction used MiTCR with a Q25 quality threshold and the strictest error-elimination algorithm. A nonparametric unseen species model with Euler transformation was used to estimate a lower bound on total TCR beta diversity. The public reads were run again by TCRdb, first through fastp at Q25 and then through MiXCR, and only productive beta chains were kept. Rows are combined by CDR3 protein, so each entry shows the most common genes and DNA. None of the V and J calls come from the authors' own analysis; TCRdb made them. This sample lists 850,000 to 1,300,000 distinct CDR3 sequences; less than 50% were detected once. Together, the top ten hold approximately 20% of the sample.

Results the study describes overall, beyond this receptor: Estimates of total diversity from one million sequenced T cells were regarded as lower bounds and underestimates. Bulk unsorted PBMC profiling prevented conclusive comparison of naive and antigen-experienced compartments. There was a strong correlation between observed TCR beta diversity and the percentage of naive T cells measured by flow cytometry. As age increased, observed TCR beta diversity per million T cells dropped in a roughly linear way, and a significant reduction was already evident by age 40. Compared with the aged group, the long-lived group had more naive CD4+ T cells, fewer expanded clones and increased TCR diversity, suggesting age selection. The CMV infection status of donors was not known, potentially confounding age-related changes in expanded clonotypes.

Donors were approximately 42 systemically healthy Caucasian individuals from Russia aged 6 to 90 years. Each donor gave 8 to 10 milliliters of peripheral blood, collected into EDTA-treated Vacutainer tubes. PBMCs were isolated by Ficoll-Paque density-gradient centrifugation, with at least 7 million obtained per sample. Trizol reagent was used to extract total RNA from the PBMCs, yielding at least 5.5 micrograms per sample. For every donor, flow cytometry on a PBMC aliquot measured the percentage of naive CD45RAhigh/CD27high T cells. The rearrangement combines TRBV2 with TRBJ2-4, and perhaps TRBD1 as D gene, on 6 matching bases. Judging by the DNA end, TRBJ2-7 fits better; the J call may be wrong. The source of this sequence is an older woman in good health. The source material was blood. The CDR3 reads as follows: CASTPRGQTYEQYF. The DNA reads TGTGCCAGCACTCCAAGGGGACAAACCTACGAGCAGTACTTC.